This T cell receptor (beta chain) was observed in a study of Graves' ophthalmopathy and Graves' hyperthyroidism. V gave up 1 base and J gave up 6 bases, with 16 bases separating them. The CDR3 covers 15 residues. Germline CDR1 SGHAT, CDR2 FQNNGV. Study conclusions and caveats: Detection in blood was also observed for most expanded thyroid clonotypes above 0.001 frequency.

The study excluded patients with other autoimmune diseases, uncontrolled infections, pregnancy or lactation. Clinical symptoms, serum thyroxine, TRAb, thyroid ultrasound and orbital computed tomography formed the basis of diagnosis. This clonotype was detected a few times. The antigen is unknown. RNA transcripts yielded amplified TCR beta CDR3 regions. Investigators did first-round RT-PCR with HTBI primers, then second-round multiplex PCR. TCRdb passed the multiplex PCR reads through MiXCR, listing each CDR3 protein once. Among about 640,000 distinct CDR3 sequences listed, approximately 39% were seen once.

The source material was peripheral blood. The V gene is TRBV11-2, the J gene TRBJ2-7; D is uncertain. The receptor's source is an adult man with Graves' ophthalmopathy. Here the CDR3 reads CASSLVGPQTFEQYF. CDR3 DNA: TGTGCCAGCAGCTTAGTTGGGCCGCAGACCTTCGAGCAGTACTTC.